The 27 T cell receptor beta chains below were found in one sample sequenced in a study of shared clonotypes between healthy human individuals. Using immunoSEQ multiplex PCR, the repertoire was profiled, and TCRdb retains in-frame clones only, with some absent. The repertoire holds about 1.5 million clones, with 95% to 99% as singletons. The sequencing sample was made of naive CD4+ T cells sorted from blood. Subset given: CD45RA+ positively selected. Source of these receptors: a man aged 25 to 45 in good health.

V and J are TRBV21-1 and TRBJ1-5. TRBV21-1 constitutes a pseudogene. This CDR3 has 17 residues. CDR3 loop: CASSKVAASISNQPQHF. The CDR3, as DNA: TGTGCCAGCAGCAAAGTGGCAGCTAGTATTAGCAATCAGCCCCAGCATTTT.

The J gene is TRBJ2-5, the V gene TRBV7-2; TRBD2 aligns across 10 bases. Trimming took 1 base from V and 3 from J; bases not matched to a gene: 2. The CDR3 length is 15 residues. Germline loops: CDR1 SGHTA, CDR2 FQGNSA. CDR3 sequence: CASSLGLAGEETQYF. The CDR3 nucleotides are TGTGCCAGCAGCTTAGGGCTAGCGGGAGAAGAGACCCAGTACTTC.

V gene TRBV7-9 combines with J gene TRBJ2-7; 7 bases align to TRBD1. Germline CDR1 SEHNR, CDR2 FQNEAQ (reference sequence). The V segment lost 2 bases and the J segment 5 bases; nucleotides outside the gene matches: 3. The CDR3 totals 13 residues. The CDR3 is CASSLFQGDEQYF. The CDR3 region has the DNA TGTGCCAGCAGCTTATTCCAGGGGGACGAGCAGTACTTC. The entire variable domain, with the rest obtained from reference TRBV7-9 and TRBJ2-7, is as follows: DTGVSQNPRHKITKRGQNVTFRCDPISEHNRLYWYRQTLGQGPEFLTYFQNEAQLEKSRLLSDRFSAERPKGSFSTLEIQRTEQGDSAMYLCASSLFQGDEQYFGPGTRLTVT.

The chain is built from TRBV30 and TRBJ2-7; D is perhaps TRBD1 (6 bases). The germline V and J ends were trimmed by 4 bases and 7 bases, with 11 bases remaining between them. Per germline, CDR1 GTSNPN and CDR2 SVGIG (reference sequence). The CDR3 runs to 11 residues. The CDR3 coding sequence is TGTGCCTGGAATCGGGACAATGAGCAGTACTTC. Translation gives CAWNRDNEQYF. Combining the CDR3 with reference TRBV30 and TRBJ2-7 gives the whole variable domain SQTIHQWPATLVQPVGSPLSLECTVEGTSNPNLYWYRQAAGRGLQLLFYSVGIGQISSEVPQNLSASRPQDRQFILSSKKLLLSDSGFYLCAWNRDNEQYFGPGTRLTVT.

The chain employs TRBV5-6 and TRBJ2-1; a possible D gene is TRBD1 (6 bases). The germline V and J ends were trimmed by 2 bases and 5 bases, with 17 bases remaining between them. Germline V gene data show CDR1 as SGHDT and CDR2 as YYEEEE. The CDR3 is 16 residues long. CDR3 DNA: TGTGCCAGCAGCTTACAGGGTCGTCGGGTCGACAATGAGCAGTTCTTC. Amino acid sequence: CASSLQGRRVDNEQFF.

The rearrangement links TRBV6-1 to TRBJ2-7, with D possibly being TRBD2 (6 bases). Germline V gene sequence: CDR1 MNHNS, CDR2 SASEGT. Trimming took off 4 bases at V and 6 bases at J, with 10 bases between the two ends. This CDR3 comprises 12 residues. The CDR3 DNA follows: TGTGCCAGCAGTGTTCGGGGAGGCGAGCAGTACTTC. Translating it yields CASSVRGGEQYF.

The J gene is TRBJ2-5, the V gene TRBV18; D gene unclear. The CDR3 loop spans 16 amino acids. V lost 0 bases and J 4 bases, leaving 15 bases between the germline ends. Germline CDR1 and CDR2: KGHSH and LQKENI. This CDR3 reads CASSPPVAVGRETQYF. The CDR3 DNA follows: TGTGCCAGCTCACCACCGGTTGCGGTGGGTAGAGAGACCCAGTACTTC.

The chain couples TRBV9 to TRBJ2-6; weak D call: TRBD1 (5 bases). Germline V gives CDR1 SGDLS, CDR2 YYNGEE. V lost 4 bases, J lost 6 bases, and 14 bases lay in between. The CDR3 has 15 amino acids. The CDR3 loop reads CASSPNPGQANVLTF. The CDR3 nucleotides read TGTGCCAGCAGCCCAAATCCCGGACAGGCCAACGTCCTGACTTTC.

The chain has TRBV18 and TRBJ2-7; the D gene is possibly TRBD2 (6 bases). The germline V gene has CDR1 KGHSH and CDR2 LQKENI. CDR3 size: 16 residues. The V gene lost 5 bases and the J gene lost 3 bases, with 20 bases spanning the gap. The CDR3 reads CASSSWDRDLNYEQYF. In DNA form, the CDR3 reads TGTGCCAGCTCAAGCTGGGACCGGGACTTGAACTACGAGCAGTACTTC.

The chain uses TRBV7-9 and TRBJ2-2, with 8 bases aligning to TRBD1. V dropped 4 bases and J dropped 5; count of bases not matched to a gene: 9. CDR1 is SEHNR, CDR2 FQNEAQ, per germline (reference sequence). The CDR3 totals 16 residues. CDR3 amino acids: CASSSPGQGWTGELFF. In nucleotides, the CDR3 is TGTGCCAGCAGCTCTCCTGGACAGGGTTGGACCGGGGAGCTGTTTTTT.

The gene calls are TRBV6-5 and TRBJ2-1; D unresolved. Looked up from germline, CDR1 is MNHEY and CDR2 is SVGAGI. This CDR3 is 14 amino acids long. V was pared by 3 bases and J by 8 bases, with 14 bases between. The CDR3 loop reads CASSYRRTWDEQFF. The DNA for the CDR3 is TGTGCCAGCAGTTATCGTCGGACCTGGGATGAGCAGTTCTTC.

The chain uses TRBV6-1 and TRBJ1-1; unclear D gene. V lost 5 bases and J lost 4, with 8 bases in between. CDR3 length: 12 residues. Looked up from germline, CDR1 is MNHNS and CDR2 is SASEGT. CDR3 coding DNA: TGTGCCAGCAGTCAAGTAGGCACTGAAGCTTTCTTT. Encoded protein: CASSQVGTEAFF.

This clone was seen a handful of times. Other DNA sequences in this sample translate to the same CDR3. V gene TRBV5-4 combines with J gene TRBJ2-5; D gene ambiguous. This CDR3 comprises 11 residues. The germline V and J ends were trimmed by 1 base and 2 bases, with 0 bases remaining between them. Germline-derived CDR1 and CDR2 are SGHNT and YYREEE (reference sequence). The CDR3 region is CASSLQETQYF. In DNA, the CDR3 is TGTGCCAGCAGCTTGCAAGAGACCCAGTACTTC.

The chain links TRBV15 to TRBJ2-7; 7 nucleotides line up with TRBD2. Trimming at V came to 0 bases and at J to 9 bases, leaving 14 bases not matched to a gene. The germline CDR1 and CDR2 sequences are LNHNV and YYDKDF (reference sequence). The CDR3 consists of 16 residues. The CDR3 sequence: CATSRDLAGRVEGQYF. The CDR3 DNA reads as TGTGCCACCAGCAGAGATCTAGCAGGGAGGGTCGAAGGGCAGTACTTC. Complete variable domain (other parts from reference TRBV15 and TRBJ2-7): DAMVIQNPRYQVTQFGKPVTLSCSQTLNHNVMYWYQQKSSQAPKLLFHYYDKDFNNEADTPDNFQSRRPNTSFCFLDIRSPGLGDTAMYLCATSRDLAGRVEGQYFGPGTRLTVT.

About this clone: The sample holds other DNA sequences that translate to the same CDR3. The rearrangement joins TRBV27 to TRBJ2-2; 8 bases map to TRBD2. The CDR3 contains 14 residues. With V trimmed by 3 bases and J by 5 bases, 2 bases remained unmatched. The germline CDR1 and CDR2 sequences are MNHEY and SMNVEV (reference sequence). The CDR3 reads CASSFREGTGELFF. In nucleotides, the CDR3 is TGTGCCAGCAGTTTTCGGGAGGGGACCGGGGAGCTGTTTTTT.

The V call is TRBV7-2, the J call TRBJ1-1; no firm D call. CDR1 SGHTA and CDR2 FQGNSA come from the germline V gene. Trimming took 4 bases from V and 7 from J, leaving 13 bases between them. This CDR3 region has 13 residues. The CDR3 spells CASSSGPGNEAFF. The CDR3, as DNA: TGTGCCAGCAGCTCCGGACCGGGGAATGAAGCTTTCTTT.

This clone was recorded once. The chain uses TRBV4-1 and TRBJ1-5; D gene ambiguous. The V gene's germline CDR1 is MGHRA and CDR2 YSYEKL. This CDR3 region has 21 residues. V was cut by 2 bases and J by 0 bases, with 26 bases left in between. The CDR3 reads CASSQLVRGSLRVGSNQPQHF. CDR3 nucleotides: TGCGCCAGCAGCCAACTAGTGCGCGGCTCCCTACGAGTGGGTAGCAATCAGCCCCAGCATTTT.

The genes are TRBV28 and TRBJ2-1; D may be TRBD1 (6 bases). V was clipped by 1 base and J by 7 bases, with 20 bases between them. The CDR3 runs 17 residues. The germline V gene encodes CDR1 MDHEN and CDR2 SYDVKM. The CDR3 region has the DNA TGTGCCAGCAGTTTATTTCGAAGGGGGAAGACGGAGAATGAGCAGTTCTTC. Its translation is CASSLFRRGKTENEQFF. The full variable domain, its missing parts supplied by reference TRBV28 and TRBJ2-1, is DVKVTQSSRYLVKRTGEKVFLECVQDMDHENMFWYRQDPGLGLRLIYFSYDVKMKEKGDIPEGYSVSREKKERFSLILESASTNQTSMYLCASSLFRRGKTENEQFFGPGTRLTVL.

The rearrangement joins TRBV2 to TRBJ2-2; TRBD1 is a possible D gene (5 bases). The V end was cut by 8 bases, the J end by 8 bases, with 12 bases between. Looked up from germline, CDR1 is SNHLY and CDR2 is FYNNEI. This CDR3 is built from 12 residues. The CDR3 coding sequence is TGTGCCAGCGGCAGGGATCGGGGGGAGCTGTTTTTT. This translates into CASGRDRGELFF.

CDR3 sequence: CASRTSGNYNEQFF. The CDR3 DNA follows: TGTGCCAGCAGAACCAGCGGGAACTACAATGAGCAGTTCTTC. V is TRBV6-5 and J is TRBJ2-1, with TRBD2 identical over 7 bases. Per germline, CDR1 MNHEY and CDR2 SVGAGI. V shed 6 bases and J 3 bases; nucleotides not matched to a gene: 5. This CDR3 spans 14 amino acids.

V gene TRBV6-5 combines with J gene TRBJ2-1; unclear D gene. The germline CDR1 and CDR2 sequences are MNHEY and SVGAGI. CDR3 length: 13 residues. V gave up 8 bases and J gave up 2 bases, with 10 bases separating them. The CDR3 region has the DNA TGTGCCAGCGCGGTGGGAACCTACAATGAGCAGTTCTTC. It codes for CASAVGTYNEQFF.

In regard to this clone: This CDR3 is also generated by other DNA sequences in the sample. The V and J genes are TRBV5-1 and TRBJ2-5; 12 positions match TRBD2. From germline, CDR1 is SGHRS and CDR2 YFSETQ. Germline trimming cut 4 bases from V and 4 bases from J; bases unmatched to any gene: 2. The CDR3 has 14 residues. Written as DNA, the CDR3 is TGCGCCAGCAGCCTAGCGGGAGGGCCAGAGACCCAGTACTTC. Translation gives CASSLAGGPETQYF.

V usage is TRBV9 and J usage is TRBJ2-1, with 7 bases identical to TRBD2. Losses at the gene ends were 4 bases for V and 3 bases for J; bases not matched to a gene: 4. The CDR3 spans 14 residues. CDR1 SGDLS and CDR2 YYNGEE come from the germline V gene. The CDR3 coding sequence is TGTGCCAGCAGCCTAAGCGGGAACTACAATGAGCAGTTCTTC. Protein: CASSLSGNYNEQFF.

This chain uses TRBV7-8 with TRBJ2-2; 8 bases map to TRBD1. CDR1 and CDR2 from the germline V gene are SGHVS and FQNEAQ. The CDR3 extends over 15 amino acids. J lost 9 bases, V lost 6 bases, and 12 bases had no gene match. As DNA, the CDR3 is TGTGCCAGCAGTGTCCGCGGACAGGGCCTGTGGGAGCTGTTTTTT. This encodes CASSVRGQGLWELFF.

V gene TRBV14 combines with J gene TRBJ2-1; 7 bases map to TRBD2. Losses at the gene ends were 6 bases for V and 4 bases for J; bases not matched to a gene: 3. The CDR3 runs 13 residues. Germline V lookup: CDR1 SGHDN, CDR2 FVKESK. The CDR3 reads CASSRGEYNEQFF. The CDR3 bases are TGTGCCAGCAGTCGGGGGGAATACAATGAGCAGTTCTTC. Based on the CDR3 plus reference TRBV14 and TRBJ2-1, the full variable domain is EAGVTQFPSHSVIEKGQTVTLRCDPISGHDNLYWYRRVMGKEIKFLLHFVKESKQDESGMPNNRFLAERTGGTYSTLKVQPAELEDSGVYFCASSRGEYNEQFFGPGTRLTVL.

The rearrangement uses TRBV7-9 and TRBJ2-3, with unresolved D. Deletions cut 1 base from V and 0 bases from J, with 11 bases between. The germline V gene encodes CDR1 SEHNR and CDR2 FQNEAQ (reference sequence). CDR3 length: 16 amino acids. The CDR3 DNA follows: TGTGCCAGCAGCTTAGTCCGGACCGCTAGCACAGATACGCAGTATTTT. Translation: CASSLVRTASTDTQYF.

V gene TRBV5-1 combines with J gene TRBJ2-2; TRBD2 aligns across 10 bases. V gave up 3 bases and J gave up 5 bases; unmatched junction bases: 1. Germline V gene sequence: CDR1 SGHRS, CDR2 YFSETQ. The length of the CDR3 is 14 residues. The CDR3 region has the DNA TGCGCCAGCAGCTCACTAGCGGGAACCGGGGAGCTGTTTTTT. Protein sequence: CASSSLAGTGELFF.